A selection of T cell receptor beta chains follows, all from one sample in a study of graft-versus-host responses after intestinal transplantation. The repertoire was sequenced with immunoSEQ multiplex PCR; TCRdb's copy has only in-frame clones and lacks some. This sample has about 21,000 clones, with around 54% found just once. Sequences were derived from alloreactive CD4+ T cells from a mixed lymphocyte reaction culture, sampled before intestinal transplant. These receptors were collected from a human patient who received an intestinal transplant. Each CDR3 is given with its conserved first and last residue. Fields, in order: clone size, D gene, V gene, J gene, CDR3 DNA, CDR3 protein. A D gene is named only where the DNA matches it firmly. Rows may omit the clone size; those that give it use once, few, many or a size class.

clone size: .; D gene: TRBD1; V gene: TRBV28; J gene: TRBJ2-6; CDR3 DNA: TGTGCCAGCAGTCCGCGAACGGGACAGAGCTCTGGGGCCAACGTCCTGACTTTC; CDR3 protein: CASSPRTGQSSGANVLTF
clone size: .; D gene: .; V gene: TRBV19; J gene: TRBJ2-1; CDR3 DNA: TGTGCCAGTAGCGACGGCCGGGGGTGGTGGAATGAGCAGTTCTTC; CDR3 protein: CASSDGRGWWNEQFF
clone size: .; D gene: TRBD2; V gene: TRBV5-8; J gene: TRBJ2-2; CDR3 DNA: TGTGCCAGCAGCCGCGGGCGAGATAGCGGGGCCACCGGGGAGCTGTTTTTT; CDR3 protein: CASSRGRDSGATGELFF
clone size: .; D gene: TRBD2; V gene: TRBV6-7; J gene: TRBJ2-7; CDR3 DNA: TGTGCCAGCAGTTACTTGGCTAGCGGGAGGTGGACCTACGAGCAGTACTTC; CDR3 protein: CASSYLASGRWTYEQYF
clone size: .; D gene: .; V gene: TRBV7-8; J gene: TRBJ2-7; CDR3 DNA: TGTGCCAGCAGCTTATACGGCAGGGGCTACGAGCAGTACTTC; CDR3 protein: CASSLYGRGYEQYF
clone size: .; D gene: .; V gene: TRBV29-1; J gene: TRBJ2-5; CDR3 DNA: TGCAGCGGTAAATTGGAGACCCAGTACTTC; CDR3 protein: CSGKLETQYF
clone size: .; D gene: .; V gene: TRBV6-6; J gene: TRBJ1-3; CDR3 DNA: TGTGCCAGCAGTTACCCCCAGGACACGACTGGAAACACCATATATTTT; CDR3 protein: CASSYPQDTTGNTIYF
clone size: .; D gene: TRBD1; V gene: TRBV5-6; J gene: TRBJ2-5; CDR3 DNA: TGTGCCAGCAGCTTGTACAGGGGGCAAGAGACCCAGTACTTC; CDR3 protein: CASSLYRGQETQYF
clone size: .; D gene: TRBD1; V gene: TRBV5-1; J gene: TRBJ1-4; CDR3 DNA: TGCGCCAGCAGCGACTCGGGACAGGTCTATGAAAAACTGTTTTTT; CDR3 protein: CASSDSGQVYEKLFF
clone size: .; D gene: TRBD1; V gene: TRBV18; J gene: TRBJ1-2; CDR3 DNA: TGTGCCAGCTCGTCTCGACAGGGACAAGTTAACTATGGCTACACCTTC; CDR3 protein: CASSSRQGQVNYGYTF
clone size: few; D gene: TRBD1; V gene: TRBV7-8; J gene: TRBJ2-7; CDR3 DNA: TGTGCCAGCAGCTCGCCGGACAGGGGCTACGAGCAGTACTTC; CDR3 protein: CASSSPDRGYEQYF
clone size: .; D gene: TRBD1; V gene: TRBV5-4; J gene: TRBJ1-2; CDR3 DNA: TGTGCCAGCAGCCTACAGGGGGCCAATGGCTACACCTTC; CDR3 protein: CASSLQGANGYTF
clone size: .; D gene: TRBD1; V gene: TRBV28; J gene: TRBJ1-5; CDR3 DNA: TGTGCCAGCAGTTTTCGGATCAGGGGGCTTTATCAGCCCCAGCATTTT; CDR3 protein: CASSFRIRGLYQPQHF
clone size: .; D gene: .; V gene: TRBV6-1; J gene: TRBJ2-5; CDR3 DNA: TGTGCCAGCAGTGAATATGGGGCTCAAGAGACCCAGTACTTC; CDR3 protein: CASSEYGAQETQYF
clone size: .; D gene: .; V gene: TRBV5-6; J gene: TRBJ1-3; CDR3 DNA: TGTGCCAGCAGCTTGGAAGGTCTTGTCGGGGGACCTAGTTTT; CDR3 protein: CASSLEGLVGGPSF
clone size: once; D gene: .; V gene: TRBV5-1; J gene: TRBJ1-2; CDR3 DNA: TGCGCCAGCAGCTTCGGGGACTATGGCTACACCTTC; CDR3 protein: CASSFGDYGYTF
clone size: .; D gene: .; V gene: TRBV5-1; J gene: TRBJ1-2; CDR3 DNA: TGCGCCAGCAACCGGGGGGCTAACTATGGCTACACCTTC; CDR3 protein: CASNRGANYGYTF
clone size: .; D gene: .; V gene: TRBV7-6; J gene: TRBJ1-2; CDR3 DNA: TGTGCCAGCAGCTTAGAAGGGGCGCGGGGCTACACCTTC; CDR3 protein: CASSLEGARGYTF
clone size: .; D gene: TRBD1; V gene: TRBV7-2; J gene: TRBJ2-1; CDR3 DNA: TGTGCCAGCAGCTTCCAGGGGGAGTCCTACAATGAGCAGTTCTTC; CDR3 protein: CASSFQGESYNEQFF
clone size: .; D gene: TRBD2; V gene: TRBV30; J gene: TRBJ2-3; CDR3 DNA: TGTGCCTGGGGAGCGGGACTTACAGATACGCAGTATTTT; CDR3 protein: CAWGAGLTDTQYF
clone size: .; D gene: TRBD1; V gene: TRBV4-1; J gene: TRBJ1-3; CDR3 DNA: TGCGCCAGCAGCCACCCCATGACGACAGGGTACTCTGGAAACACCATATATTTT; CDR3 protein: CASSHPMTTGYSGNTIYF
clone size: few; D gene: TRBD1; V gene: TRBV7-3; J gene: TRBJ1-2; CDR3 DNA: TGTGCCAGCAGCCGTGACAGGGGGCCCCTCTATGGCTACACCTTC; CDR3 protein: CASSRDRGPLYGYTF
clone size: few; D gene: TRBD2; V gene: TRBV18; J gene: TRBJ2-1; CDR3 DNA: TGTGCCAGCTCACTCGCCGGGGGGAGCTCCTACAATGAGCAGTTCTTC; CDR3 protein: CASSLAGGSSYNEQFF
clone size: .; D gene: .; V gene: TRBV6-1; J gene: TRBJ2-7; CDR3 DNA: TGTGCCAGCAGTCGAGGAGGGGACTACGAGCAGTACTTC; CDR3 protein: CASSRGGDYEQYF
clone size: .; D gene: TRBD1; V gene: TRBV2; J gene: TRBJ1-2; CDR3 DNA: TGTGCCAGCAGTGGAGATCCAGGGGGCTATGGCTACACCTTC; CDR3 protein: CASSGDPGGYGYTF
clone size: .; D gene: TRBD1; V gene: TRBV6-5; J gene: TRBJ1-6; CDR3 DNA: TGTGCCAGCAGTTACAGGACAGGGGGCGGTAATTCACCCCTCCACTTT; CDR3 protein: CASSYRTGGGNSPLHF
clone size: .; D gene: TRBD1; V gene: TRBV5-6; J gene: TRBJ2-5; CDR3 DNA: TGTGCCAGCAGCTGGGACAGACAAGAGACCCAGTACTTC; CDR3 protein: CASSWDRQETQYF
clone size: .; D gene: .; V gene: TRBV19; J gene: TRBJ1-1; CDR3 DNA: TGTGCCAGTAGTTGGCGGCCTCCTGAAGCTTTCTTT; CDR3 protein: CASSWRPPEAFF
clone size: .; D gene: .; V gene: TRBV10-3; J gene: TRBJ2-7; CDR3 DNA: TGTGCCATCAGTGAGACGGCCCAACTAGTAGGCGGAGGCGAGCAGTACTTC; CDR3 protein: CAISETAQLVGGGEQYF
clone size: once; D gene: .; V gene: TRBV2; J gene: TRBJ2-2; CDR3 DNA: TGTGCCAGCAGTGCCCAGGGGGGAAACACCGGGGAGCTGTTTTTT; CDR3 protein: CASSAQGGNTGELFF
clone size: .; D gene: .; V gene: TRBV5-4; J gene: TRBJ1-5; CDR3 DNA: TGTGCCAGCAGCCCCGGGACACTAATTAATCAGCCCCAGCATTTT; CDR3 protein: CASSPGTLINQPQHF
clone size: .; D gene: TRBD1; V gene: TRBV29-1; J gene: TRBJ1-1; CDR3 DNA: TGCAGCGTCAATTCCGGACAGGGGGGGGTGAACACTGAAGCTTTCTTT; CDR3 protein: CSVNSGQGGVNTEAFF
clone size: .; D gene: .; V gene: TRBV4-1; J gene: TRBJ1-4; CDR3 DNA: TGCGCCAGCAGCCAAGATCCTACGGGTAGCACTAATGAAAAACTGTTTTTT; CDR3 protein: CASSQDPTGSTNEKLFF
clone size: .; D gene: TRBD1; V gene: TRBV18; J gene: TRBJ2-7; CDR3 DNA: TGTGCCAGCTCAGGGACAGGGCCCTACGAGCAGTACTTC; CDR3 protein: CASSGTGPYEQYF
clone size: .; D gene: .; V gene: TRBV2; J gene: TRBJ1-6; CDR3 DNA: TGTGCCAGCAGTGATGAGGGAGGCAATTCACCCCTCCACTTT; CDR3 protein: CASSDEGGNSPLHF
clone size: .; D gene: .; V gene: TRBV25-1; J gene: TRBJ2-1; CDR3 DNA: TGTGCCAGCAGGGGACTTCGAAATGAGCAGTTCTTC; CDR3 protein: CASRGLRNEQFF
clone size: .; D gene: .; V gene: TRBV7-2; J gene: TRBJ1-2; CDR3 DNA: TGTGCCAGCAGCTTTTCGGGGGGGGGATTGGGATATGGCTACACCTTC; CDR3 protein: CASSFSGGGLGYGYTF
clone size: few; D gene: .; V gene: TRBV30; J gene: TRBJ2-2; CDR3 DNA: TGTGCCTGGATCCAGGGGACTACGCTGAACACCGGGGAGCTGTTTTTT; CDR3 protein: CAWIQGTTLNTGELFF
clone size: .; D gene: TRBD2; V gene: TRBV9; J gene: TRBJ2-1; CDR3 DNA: TGTGCCAGCAGCGGGTACGCGGGGGGCTACAATGAGCAGTTCTTC; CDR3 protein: CASSGYAGGYNEQFF
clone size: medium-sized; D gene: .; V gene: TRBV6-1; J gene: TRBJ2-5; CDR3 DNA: TGTGCCAGCAGTGAACAGGGGAAGGGGACCCAGTACTTC; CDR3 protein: CASSEQGKGTQYF
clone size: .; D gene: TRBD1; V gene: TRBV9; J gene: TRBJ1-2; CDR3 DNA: TGTGCCAGCAGCGCCGGGACAGGGAAGACCTATGGCTACACCTTC; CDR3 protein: CASSAGTGKTYGYTF
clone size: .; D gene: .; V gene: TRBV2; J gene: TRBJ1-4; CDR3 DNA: TGTGCCAGCGCCTGGACAGCGACAAATGAAAAACTGTTTTTT; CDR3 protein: CASAWTATNEKLFF
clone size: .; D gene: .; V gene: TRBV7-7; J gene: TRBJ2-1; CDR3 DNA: TGTGCCAGCAGCCCCACCCTCCTAGGGGGCTACAATGAGCAGTTCTTC; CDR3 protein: CASSPTLLGGYNEQFF
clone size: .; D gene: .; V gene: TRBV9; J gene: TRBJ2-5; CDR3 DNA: TGTGCCAGCAGCGTAGTGAGTGGGGGCCCCCCGCACTTC; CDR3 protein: CASSVVSGGPPHF
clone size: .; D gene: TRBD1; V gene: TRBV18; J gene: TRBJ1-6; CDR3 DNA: TGTGCCAGCTCACCTTTCCCCCGGGACAGGACGGCACCCCTCCACTTT; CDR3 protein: CASSPFPRDRTAPLHF
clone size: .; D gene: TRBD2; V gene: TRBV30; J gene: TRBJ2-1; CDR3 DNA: TGTGCCTGGACTAGCGGGGGGGCCGGGGAGCAGTTCTTC; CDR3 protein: CAWTSGGAGEQFF
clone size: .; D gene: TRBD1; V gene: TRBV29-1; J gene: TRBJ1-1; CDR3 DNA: TGCAGCGTTGAGGGGGACAGGCAGAACACTGAAGCTTTCTTT; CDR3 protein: CSVEGDRQNTEAFF
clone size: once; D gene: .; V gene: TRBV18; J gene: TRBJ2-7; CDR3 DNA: TGTGCCAGCTCCCCGCATGCGGGCGGCGAGGAGCAGTACTTC; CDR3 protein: CASSPHAGGEEQYF
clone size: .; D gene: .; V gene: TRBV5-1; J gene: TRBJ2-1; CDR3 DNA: TGCGCCAGCAGCTTGGTAGCCGGGAGCTCCTACAATGAGCAGTTCTTC; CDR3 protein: CASSLVAGSSYNEQFF
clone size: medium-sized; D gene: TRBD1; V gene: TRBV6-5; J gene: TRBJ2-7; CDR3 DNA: TGTGCCAGCAGTTCTAGGACAGGGAAGTCCTACGAGCAGTACTTC; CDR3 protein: CASSSRTGKSYEQYF